The clone carrying this T cell receptor beta chain was found many times. Antigen specificity is unknown. This sample stems from a study of blood T cells in healthy people across ages. Study results and caveats: PBMCs that were unsorted prevented a conclusive naive versus antigen-experienced comparison. TCR beta diversity per million T cells fell roughly linearly with age.

Alongside a J-beta primer mix, a sample-barcoded 5' primer served in a second PCR lasting about 7 to 12 cycles. A template-switch adaptor with 12 random nucleotides tagged each cDNA molecule. One entry per CDR3 protein results from TCRdb running MiXCR on the 5' RACE reads. The sample carries 790,000 or so distinct CDR3 sequences, about 61% recorded once. CDR1 and CDR2 (germline): SGHKS, YYEKEE (reference sequence). V was clipped by 3 bases and J by 2 bases, with 13 bases between them. This CDR3 is 15 amino acids long. The sequenced sample consisted of blood. J is TRBJ2-3 and V is TRBV5-5, with a tentative D call TRBD1 (5 bases). The clonotype originates from a man aged 40-55 years in good health. DNA of the CDR3: TGTGCCAGCAGCTCTTCCGGACAAGCCACAGATACGCAGTATTTT. This gives the protein CASSSSGQATDTQYF.